This TCR beta chain is drawn from a study of blood T cell repertoires in COVID-19. Study-level background: Spain, Italy and the United States supplied samples that represented acute and convalescent COVID-19.

This CDR3 has 16 amino acids. Per the germline V gene, CDR1 is SGHDT and CDR2 is YYEEEE. Trimming stripped 0 bases from V and 5 bases from J, with 17 bases between. Original processing notes: Quantification of nucleated cells was approximated via reference gene primer amplification. Sequencing was performed with immunoSEQ multiplex PCR; in TCRdb, only in-frame clones are kept and a portion is missing. V and J calls and clone size are given by that table; D and trimming were obtained from the DNA. Found here are under 250,000 clones, about 89% of them singletons; the top ten hold around 1.6%. This clonotype originated in a woman in her sixties who had recovered from COVID-19. Source material: peripheral blood. The chain links TRBV5-6 to TRBJ1-2; D gene ambiguous. The CDR3 here is CASSLAGVETFYGYTF. CDR3 sequence (DNA): TGTGCCAGCAGCTTGGCCGGGGTGGAGACCTTTTATGGCTACACCTTC.